This paragraph covers one T cell receptor beta chain sequence. Its antigen is as yet unknown. These data originate in a study of blood T cells in healthy people across ages. The germline gives CDR1 MNHNS, CDR2 SASEGT. The CDR3 contains 16 residues. V lost 0 bases and J lost 2, with 13 bases in between. A second PCR of roughly 7 to 11 cycles used a sample-barcoded 5' primer and a J-beta primer mix. TCRdb re-derived calls from the 5' RACE reads in MiXCR, one entry per CDR3 protein. The table has approximately 830,000 distinct CDR3 sequences, roughly 60% seen once. Study-level points and caveats: Estimated diversity across one million T cells was deemed an underestimate. Unsorted PBMCs ruled out conclusive naive versus antigen-experienced comparison.

The origin of this receptor is a man between 25 and 39 years old in good health. The genes are TRBV6-1 and TRBJ2-5; D is possibly TRBD1 or TRBD2 (6 bases each). Specimen: blood. The CDR3 DNA is TGTGCCAGCAGTGAAGCGGGGGGCACAAAACAAGAGACCCAGTACTTC. Translation: CASSEAGGTKQETQYF.